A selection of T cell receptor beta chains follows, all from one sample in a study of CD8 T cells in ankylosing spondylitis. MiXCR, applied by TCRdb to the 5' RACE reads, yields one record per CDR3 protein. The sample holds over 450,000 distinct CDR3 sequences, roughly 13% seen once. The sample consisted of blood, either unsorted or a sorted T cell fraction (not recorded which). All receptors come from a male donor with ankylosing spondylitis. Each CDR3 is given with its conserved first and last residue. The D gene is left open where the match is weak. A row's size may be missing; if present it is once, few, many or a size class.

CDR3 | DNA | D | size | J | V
CANSLGRQGVAEKLFF | TGCGCCAACAGCTTGGGGCGACAGGGGGTGGCTGAAAAACTGTTTTTT | TRBD1 | - | TRBJ1-4 | TRBV5-1
CASSLGEIRDTQYF | TGCGCCAGCAGCTTGGGGGAGATTAGAGATACGCAGTATTTT | - | few | TRBJ2-3 | TRBV5-1
CSVQALGNTIYF | TGCAGCGTACAGGCCCTTGGAAACACCATATATTTT | - | - | TRBJ1-3 | TRBV29-1
CASSTSIGTDTQYF | TGTGCCAGCAGCACTAGCATCGGCACAGATACGCAGTATTTT | - | - | TRBJ2-3 | TRBV12-3/TRBV12-4
CASSLAENNRRAEAFF | TGCGCCAGCAGCTTGGCCGAGAACAACAGAAGGGCTGAAGCTTTCTTT | - | few | TRBJ1-1 | TRBV5-1
CASSLGAGVREQFF | TGTGCCAGCAGTTTAGGAGCGGGAGTTCGAGAGCAGTTCTTC | TRBD2 | few | TRBJ2-1 | TRBV12-3/TRBV12-4
CASSLEPNLSETQYF | TGCGCCAGCAGCTTGGAGCCCAATTTATCGGAGACCCAGTACTTC | - | many | TRBJ2-5 | TRBV5-1
CAISLGGSSTDTQYF | TGTGCCATCAGTCTAGGGGGGTCCAGCACAGATACGCAGTATTTT | - | few | TRBJ2-3 | TRBV10-3
CASSLVAGSLGANVLTF | TGCGCCAGCAGCTTGGTAGCCGGGTCTCTTGGGGCCAACGTCCTGACTTTC | - | - | TRBJ2-6 | TRBV5-1
CASSLYAGEQFF | TGTGCCAGCAGTTTATATGCGGGTGAGCAGTTCTTC | - | - | TRBJ2-1 | TRBV28
CSVGPSGGNTEAFF | TGCAGCGTTGGACCCAGTGGGGGGAACACTGAAGCTTTCTTT | - | few | TRBJ1-1 | TRBV29-1
CSAPRTGTQGEKLFF | TGCAGTGCTCCACGGACAGGCACCCAGGGTGAAAAACTGTTTTTT | TRBD1 | - | TRBJ1-4 | TRBV20-1
CATGVNQPQHF | TGTGCCACAGGGGTAAATCAGCCCCAGCATTTT | - | - | TRBJ1-5 | TRBV27
CASTPGADTQYF | TGTGCCAGCACTCCGGGGGCGGATACGCAGTATTTT | - | many | TRBJ2-3 | TRBV7-9
CASSLNGHHNEQFF | TGCGCCAGCAGCTTGAACGGGCACCACAATGAGCAGTTCTTC | - | many | TRBJ2-1 | TRBV5-1
CSARDGLAGRDEQFF | TGCAGTGCTAGAGATGGGCTAGCGGGAAGGGATGAGCAGTTCTTC | TRBD2 | - | TRBJ2-1 | TRBV20-1
CASSLGLAGEYEQYF | TGTGCCAGCAGCTTGGGACTAGCGGGAGAATACGAGCAGTACTTC | TRBD2 | few | TRBJ2-7 | TRBV5-5
CASKAQMEETQYF | TGTGCCAGCAAGGCCCAAATGGAAGAGACCCAGTACTTC | - | many | TRBJ2-5 | TRBV3-1
CASSHGREAGELFF | TGCGCCAGCAGCCACGGGCGGGAGGCCGGGGAGCTGTTTTTT | TRBD2 | many | TRBJ2-2 | TRBV4-1
CASSSRRLAGSSYNEQFF | TGTGCCAGCAGTTCGCGAAGACTAGCGGGAAGCTCCTACAATGAGCAGTTCTTC | TRBD2 | - | TRBJ2-1 | TRBV27
CASSLVSEGRSQYF | TGTGCCAGCAGCTTAGTTAGCGAGGGAAGGTCCCAGTACTTC | - | - | TRBJ2-5 | TRBV7-2
CASSRDLFTDTQYF | TGTGCCAGCAGCCGGGACTTATTCACAGATACGCAGTATTTT | - | many | TRBJ2-3 | TRBV7-2
CASSSEPTSGSYNEQFF | TGTGCCAGCAGCTCGGAGCCGACTAGCGGGAGTTACAATGAGCAGTTCTTC | TRBD2 | - | TRBJ2-1 | TRBV7-2
CASIRYMNTEAFF | TGTGCCAGCATTAGGTACATGAACACTGAAGCTTTCTTT | - | many | TRBJ1-1 | TRBV28
CASSLGEASGSTDTQYF | TGTGCCAGCAGCTTAGGGGAGGCTAGCGGTAGCACAGATACGCAGTATTTT | TRBD2 | - | TRBJ2-3 | TRBV7-9
CASSPLTSLSGELFF | TGTGCCAGCTCACCATTAACAAGCCTGAGCGGGGAGCTGTTTTTT | - | - | TRBJ2-2 | TRBV18
CASSVGTGVGTDTQYF | TGTGCCAGCAGCGTAGGAACAGGAGTCGGCACAGATACGCAGTATTTT | - | few | TRBJ2-3 | TRBV9
CASSLSDETEAFF | TGCGCCAGCAGTTTGTCGGACGAAACTGAAGCTTTCTTT | - | few | TRBJ1-1 | TRBV5-1
CASSTGRTGLWNEQFF | TGTGCCAGCTCTACCGGGAGAACAGGTCTTTGGAATGAGCAGTTCTTC | - | - | TRBJ2-1 | TRBV18
CASSQDPGTGYEQYF | TGTGCCAGCAGCCAAGATCCCGGGACCGGGTACGAGCAGTACTTC | - | few | TRBJ2-7 | TRBV3-1
CASSFGDVEAEQFF | TGTGCCAGCAGCTTCGGGGACGTAGAAGCTGAGCAGTTCTTC | - | - | TRBJ2-1 | TRBV7-9
CASSVNTNYGYTF | TGCGCCAGCAGCGTCAATACCAACTATGGCTACACCTTC | - | - | TRBJ1-2 | TRBV5-1
CASSLELFISYNEQFF | TGTGCCAGCAGCTTGGAACTCTTCATCTCCTACAATGAGCAGTTCTTC | - | few | TRBJ2-1 | TRBV5-6
CASSSWGSITPQHF | TGTGCCAGCAGTTCGTGGGGGAGCATCACCCCCCAGCATTTT | - | many | TRBJ1-5 | TRBV27
CATSWEFTDTQYF | TGCGCCACCAGCTGGGAGTTCACAGATACGCAGTATTTT | - | - | TRBJ2-3 | TRBV5-1
CASSPSGGNEQFF | TGTGCCAGCAGCCCTTCCGGGGGCAATGAGCAGTTCTTC | - | few | TRBJ2-1 | TRBV12-3/TRBV12-4
CSARDGLVEGEQFF | TGCAGTGCTAGAGATGGTCTAGTAGAGGGTGAGCAGTTCTTC | - | few | TRBJ2-1 | TRBV20-1
CASSPRDWKRTQYF | TGTGCCAGCAGTCCGCGGGACTGGAAGAGAACCCAGTACTTC | - | - | TRBJ2-5 | TRBV12-3/TRBV12-4
CASSLGSANYGYTF | TGTGCCAGCAGCTTAGGATCGGCTAACTATGGCTACACCTTC | - | - | TRBJ1-2 | TRBV7-2